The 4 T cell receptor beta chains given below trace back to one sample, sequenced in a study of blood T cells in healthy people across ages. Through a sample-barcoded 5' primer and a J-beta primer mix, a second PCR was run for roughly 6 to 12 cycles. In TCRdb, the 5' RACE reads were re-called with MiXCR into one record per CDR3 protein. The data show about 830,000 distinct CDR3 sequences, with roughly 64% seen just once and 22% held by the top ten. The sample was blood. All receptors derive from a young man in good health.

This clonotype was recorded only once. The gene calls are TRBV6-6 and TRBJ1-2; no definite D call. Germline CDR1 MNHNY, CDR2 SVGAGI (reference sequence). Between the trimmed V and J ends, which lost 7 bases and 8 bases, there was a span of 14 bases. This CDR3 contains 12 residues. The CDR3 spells CASTHSKAGYTF. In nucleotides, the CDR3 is TGTGCCAGCACCCACTCAAAAGCGGGCTACACCTTC.

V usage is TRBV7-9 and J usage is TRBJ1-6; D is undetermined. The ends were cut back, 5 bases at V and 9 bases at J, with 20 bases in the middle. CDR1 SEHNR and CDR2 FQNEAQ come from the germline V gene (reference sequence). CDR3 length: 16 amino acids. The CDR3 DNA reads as TGTGCCAGCAGCCGGCGCGGGTGGGAAGAGGTTTCACCCCTCCACTTT. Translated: CASSRRGWEEVSPLHF.

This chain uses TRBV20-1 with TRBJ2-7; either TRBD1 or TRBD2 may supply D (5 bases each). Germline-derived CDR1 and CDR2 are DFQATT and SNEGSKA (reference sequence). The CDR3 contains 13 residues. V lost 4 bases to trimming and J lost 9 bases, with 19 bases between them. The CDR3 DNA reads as TGCAGTGCTAAGACCCGCCTTGAGGGGAGGCAGTACTTC. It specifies CSAKTRLEGRQYF.

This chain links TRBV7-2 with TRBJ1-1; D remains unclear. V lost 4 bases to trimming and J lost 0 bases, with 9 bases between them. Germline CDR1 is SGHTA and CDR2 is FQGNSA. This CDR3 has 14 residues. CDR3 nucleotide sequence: TGTGCCAGCAGCTCATATCGGATGAACACTGAAGCTTTCTTT. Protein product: CASSSYRMNTEAFF.